This TCR beta chain was documented in a study of blood T cell repertoires in COVID-19. About the study: Specimens from acute and convalescent COVID-19 originated in the United States, Italy and Spain. Sample material is recorded as cDNA or gDNA derived from T cells, B-cell-depleted T cells, or PBMCs.

This CDR3 is built from 14 residues. Trimming stripped 1 base from V and 5 bases from J, with 11 bases between. CDR1 SEHNR and CDR2 FQNEAQ come from the germline V gene (reference sequence). The sample holds one count of this clone. Authors' analysis steps: The authors estimated nucleated cell counts from reference gene primer amplification. Repertoires were generated with immunoSEQ multiplex PCR, while TCRdb's copy carries only in-frame clones and drops some. That table supplies the V and J calls and clone size; D and trimming were determined from the DNA. Seen here are roughly 66,000 clones, about 80% observed once, and the top ten hold around 4.1%.

The chain joins TRBV7-9 to TRBJ2-5; D perhaps matches TRBD1 (6 bases). Sequenced sample: peripheral blood. The TCR sequence derives from a woman aged 55-69 years with acute or convalescent COVID-19. CDR3 sequence reads: CASSLGRGDETQYF. The CDR3 DNA reads as TGTGCCAGCAGCTTAGGCAGGGGTGATGAGACCCAGTACTTC.